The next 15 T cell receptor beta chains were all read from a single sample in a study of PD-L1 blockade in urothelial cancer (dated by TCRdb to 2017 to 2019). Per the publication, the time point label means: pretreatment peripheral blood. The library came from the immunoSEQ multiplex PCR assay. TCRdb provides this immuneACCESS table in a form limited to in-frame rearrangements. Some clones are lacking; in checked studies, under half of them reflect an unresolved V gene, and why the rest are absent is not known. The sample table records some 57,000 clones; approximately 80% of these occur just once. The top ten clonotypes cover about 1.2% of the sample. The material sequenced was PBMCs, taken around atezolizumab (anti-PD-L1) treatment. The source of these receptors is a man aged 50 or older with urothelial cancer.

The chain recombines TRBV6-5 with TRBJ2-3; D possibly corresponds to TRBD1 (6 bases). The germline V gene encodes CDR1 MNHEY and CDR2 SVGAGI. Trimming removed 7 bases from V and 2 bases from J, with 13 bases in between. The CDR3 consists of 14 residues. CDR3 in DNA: TGTGCCAGCAACCCTCGGACAGTCACAGATACGCAGTATTTT. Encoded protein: CASNPRTVTDTQYF.

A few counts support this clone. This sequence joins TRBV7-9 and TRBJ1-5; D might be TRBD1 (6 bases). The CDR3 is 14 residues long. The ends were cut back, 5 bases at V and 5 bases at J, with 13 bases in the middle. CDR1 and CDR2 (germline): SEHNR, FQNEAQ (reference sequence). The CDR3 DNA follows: TGTGCCAGCAGCCCCACAGGGAACGATCAGCCCCAGCATTTT. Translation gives CASSPTGNDQPQHF.

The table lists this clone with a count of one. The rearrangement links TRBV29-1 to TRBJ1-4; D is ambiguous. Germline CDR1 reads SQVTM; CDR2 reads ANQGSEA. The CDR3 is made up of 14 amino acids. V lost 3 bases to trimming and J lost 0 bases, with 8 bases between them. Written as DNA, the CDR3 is TGCAGCGTTGAGCAAGAGACAACTAATGAAAAACTGTTTTTT. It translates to CSVEQETTNEKLFF.

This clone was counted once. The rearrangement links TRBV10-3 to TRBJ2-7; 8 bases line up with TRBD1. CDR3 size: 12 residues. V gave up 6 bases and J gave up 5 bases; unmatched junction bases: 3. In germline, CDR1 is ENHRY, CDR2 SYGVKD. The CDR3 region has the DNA TGTGCCATCAGGACAGGGGCCCACGAGCAGTACTTC. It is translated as CAIRTGAHEQYF.

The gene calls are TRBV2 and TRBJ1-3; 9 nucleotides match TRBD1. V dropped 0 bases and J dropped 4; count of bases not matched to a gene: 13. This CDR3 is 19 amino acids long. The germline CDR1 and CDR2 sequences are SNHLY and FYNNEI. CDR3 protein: CASSEALLGTGRSGNTIYF. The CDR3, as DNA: TGTGCCAGCAGTGAAGCGCTTCTCGGGACAGGGCGTTCGGGAAACACCATATATTTT.

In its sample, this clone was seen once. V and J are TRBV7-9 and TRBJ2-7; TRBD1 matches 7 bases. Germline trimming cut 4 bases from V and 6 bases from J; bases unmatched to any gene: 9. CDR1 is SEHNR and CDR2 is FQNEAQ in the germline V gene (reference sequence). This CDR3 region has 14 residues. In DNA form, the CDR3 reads TGTGCCAGCAGCTCAAGGACAGGTCTCAGCGAGCAGTACTTC. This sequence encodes CASSSRTGLSEQYF.

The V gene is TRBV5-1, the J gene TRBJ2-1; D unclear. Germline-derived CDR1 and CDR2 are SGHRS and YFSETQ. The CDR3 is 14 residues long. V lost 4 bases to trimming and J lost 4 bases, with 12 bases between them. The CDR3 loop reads CASSTSRSYNEQFF. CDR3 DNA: TGCGCCAGCAGCACCAGCAGGTCTTACAATGAGCAGTTCTTC.

Here the CDR3 reads CASSLEHLNTEAFF. CDR3 nucleotides: TGTGCCAGCAGCTTGGAACACCTGAACACTGAAGCTTTCTTT. J is TRBJ1-1 and V is TRBV5-4; no clear D gene. CDR3 length: 14 amino acids. The ends were cut back, 0 bases at V and 0 bases at J, with 6 bases in the middle. Germline V gene lookup returns CDR1 SGHNT and CDR2 YYREEE (reference sequence).

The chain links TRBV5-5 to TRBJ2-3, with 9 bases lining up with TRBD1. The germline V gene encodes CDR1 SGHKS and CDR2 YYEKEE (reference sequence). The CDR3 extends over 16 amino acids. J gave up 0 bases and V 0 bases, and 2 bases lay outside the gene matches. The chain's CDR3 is CASSLAGTGSTDTQYF. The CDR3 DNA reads TGTGCCAGCAGCTTGGCCGGGACAGGGAGCACAGATACGCAGTATTTT.

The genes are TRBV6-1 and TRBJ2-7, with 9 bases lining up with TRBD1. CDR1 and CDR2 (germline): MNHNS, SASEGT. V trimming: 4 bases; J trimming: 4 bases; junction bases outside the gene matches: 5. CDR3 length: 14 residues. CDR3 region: CASSAAQGAYEQYF. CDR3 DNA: TGTGCCAGCAGTGCGGCACAGGGGGCTTACGAGCAGTACTTC.

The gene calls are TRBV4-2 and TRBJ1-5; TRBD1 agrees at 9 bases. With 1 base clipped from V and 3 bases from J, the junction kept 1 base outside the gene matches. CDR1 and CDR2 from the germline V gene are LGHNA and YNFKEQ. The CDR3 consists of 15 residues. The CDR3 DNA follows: TGTGCCAGCAGCCAAGGGGACAGGGACAATCAGCCCCAGCATTTT. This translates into CASSQGDRDNQPQHF.

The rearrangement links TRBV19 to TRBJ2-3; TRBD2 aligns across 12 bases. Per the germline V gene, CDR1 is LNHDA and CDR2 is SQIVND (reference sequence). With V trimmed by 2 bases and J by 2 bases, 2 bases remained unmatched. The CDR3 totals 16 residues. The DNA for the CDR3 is TGTGCCAGTAGTATACGGACTAGCGGGGTCACAGATACGCAGTATTTT. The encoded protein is CASSIRTSGVTDTQYF.

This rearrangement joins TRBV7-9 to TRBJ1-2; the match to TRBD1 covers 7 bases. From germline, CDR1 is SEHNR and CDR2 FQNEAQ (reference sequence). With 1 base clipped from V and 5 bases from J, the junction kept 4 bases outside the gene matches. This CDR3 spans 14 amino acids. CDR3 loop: CASSLGDRVYGYTF. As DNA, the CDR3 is TGTGCCAGCAGCTTAGGTGACAGGGTGTATGGCTACACCTTC.

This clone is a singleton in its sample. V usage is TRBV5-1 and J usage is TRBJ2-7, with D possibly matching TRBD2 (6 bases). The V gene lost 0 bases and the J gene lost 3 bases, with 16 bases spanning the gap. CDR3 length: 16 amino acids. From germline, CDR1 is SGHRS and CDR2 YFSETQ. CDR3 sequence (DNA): TGCGCCAGCAGCTTGGTGACGGGAGTGGGAAACTACGAGCAGTACTTC. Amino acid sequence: CASSLVTGVGNYEQYF.

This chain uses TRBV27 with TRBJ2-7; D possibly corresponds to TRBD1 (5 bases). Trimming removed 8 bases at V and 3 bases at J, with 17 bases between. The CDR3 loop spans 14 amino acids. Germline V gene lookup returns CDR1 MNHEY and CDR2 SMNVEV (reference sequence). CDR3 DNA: TGTGCCAGCTACAGGTTGGGAAGGGGCTACGAGCAGTACTTC. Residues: CASYRLGRGYEQYF.